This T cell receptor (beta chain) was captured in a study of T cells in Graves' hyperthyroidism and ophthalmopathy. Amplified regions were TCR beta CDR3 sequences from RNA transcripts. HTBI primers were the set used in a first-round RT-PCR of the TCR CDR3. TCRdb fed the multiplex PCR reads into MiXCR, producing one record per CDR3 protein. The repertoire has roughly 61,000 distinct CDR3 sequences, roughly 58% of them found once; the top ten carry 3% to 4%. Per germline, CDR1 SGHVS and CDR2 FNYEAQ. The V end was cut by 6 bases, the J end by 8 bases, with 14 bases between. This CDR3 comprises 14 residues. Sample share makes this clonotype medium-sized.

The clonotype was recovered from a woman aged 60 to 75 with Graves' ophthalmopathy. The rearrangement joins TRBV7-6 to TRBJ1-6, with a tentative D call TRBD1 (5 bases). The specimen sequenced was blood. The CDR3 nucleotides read TGTGCCAGCAGGCCAGGGACGGACGATTCACCCCTCCACTTT. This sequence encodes CASRPGTDDSPLHF.